These 21 T cell receptor beta chains share one sample of origin, sequenced in a study of blood T cell repertoires in COVID-19. Generated by immunoSEQ multiplex PCR, the TCRdb table keeps only in-frame clones and is missing some. The sample comprises around 180,000 clones, around nine tenths of which are singletons, and around 2.3% rests with the top ten. The source material was peripheral blood. Every receptor here comes from a man between 65 and 85 years old with active or convalescent COVID-19.

The chain couples TRBV6-5 to TRBJ2-1, with TRBD2 identical over 7 bases. V shed 6 bases, J shed 1 base, and the junction held 6 bases outside the gene matches. The CDR3 has 15 residues. Germline loops: CDR1 MNHEY, CDR2 SVGAGI. CDR3 DNA: TGTGCCAGCAGCCTTTGGGAGGGGTCCTACAATGAGCAGTTCTTC. Translation: CASSLWEGSYNEQFF.

The chain has TRBV18 and TRBJ2-1; 8 nucleotides match TRBD2. The CDR3 contains 18 residues. Germline V lookup: CDR1 KGHSH, CDR2 LQKENI. V was clipped by 1 base and J by 8 bases; unmatched bases: 16. The CDR3 loop is CASSPLSPAGGTLDEQFF. The DNA of the CDR3 is TGTGCCAGCTCACCACTTTCGCCCGCGGGAGGCACTTTAGATGAGCAGTTCTTC.

This clone was counted only a few times. This sequence joins TRBV28 and TRBJ1-2; D is ambiguous. This CDR3 comprises 13 residues. Per germline, CDR1 MDHEN and CDR2 SYDVKM. V lost 1 base to trimming and J lost 4 bases, with 7 bases between them. The CDR3 DNA reads as TGTGCCAGCAGTTTATCAGAGGCCTATGGCTACACCTTC. Residues: CASSLSEAYGYTF.

The rearrangement joins TRBV29-1 to TRBJ2-7; maybe TRBD1 (5 bases). V was trimmed by 4 bases and J by 5 bases, leaving 21 bases between them. The germline V gene encodes CDR1 SQVTM and CDR2 ANQGSEA. The CDR3 has 15 residues. DNA of the CDR3: TGCAGCGTTGGGGCTCTCTTAGGGGAAGAGAACGAGCAGTACTTC. It translates to CSVGALLGEENEQYF.

The chain is built from TRBV27 and TRBJ1-5; D call uncertain. The CDR3 totals 17 residues. With 6 bases removed from V and 4 bases from J, the gap between germline ends came to 22 bases. Germline CDR1 reads MNHEY; CDR2 reads SMNVEV (reference sequence). CDR3 in amino acids: CASSPIPSPTFNQPQHF. The CDR3 DNA reads as TGTGCCAGCAGCCCCATCCCGTCCCCGACTTTTAATCAGCCCCAGCATTTT.

This chain joins TRBV10-3 and TRBJ2-2; tentatively, D is TRBD2 (5 bases). This CDR3 is built from 16 residues. Germline loops: CDR1 ENHRY, CDR2 SYGVKD. Trimming shortened V by 3 bases and J by 1 base, and 12 bases separated the two germline ends. The CDR3 DNA follows: TGTGCCATCAGTGAAAGGAGCGGAAAGAACACCGGGGAGCTGTTTTTT. This translates into CAISERSGKNTGELFF.

This clone was seen only a few times. This chain links TRBV28 with TRBJ1-6, with D tentatively TRBD1 (6 bases). V was clipped by 5 bases and J by 4 bases, with 15 bases between them. CDR3 size: 16 residues. CDR1 and CDR2 (germline): MDHEN, SYDVKM. The CDR3 sequence is CASSARGLLYNSPLHF. CDR3 nucleotide sequence: TGTGCCAGCAGTGCCAGGGGCCTACTATATAATTCACCCCTCCACTTT.

The gene calls are TRBV28 and TRBJ2-1, with 14 nucleotides matching TRBD2. The ends lost 8 bases at V and 0 bases at J; junction bases unmatched: 3. Germline CDR1 and CDR2: MDHEN and SYDVKM. The CDR3 totals 16 residues. The CDR3 DNA is TGTGCCAGCCTGACTAGCGGGAGGGACTCCTACAATGAGCAGTTCTTC. Protein: CASLTSGRDSYNEQFF.

About this clone: This specimen includes other DNA sequences encoding the same CDR3. The rearrangement links TRBV5-1 to TRBJ1-4; no clear D gene. Germline lookup yields CDR1 SGHRS and CDR2 YFSETQ. V was clipped by 0 bases and J by 3 bases, with 3 bases between them. This CDR3 region has 13 residues. The CDR3: CASSLGANEKLFF. CDR3 in DNA: TGCGCCAGCAGCTTGGGAGCTAATGAAAAACTGTTTTTT.

The chain joins TRBV3-1 (or the pseudogene TRBV3-2) to TRBJ1-2; a weak D match, TRBD1 (6 bases). Germline V gene data show CDR1 as LGHDT and CDR2 as YNNKEL (reference sequence). V lost 6 bases and J lost 7, with 12 bases in between. This CDR3 is built from 12 residues. The chain's CDR3 is CASRPTGGGYTF. CDR3 DNA sequence: TGTGCCAGCAGGCCGACAGGAGGTGGCTACACCTTC.

J is TRBJ2-7 and V is TRBV7-9, with TRBD2 matching over 9 bases. The germline V gene encodes CDR1 SEHNR and CDR2 FQNEAQ (reference sequence). V dropped 2 bases and J dropped 5; count of bases not matched to a gene: 10. CDR3 size: 16 residues. The CDR3 nucleotides are TGTGCCAGCAGCTTATCACCGGGCGGGGGGGCCGACGAGCAGTACTTC. The encoded protein is CASSLSPGGGADEQYF.

V usage is TRBV4-3 and J usage is TRBJ1-5; the D gene is possibly TRBD1 (5 bases). V lost 1 base, J lost 3 bases, and 13 bases lay in between. The CDR3 loop spans 16 amino acids. CDR1 LGHNA and CDR2 YSLEER come from the germline V gene. The CDR3 region has the DNA TGCGCCAGCAGCCAAGTGGCAGGGATGTTCAATCAGCCCCAGCATTTT. Translation gives CASSQVAGMFNQPQHF.

The V and J genes are TRBV6-5 and TRBJ2-6; D not resolved. Germline lookup yields CDR1 MNHEY and CDR2 SVGAGI. CDR3 size: 14 residues. Trimming took off 6 bases at V and 0 bases at J, with 6 bases between the two ends. The chain's CDR3 is CASSVYSGANVLTF. DNA for the CDR3: TGTGCCAGCAGCGTTTACTCTGGGGCCAACGTCCTGACTTTC.

A note on this clone: Other DNA sequences in the same sample also yield this CDR3. The V call is TRBV6-1, the J call TRBJ1-5; D remains unclear. The germline gives CDR1 MNHNS, CDR2 SASEGT. The germline V and J ends were trimmed by 1 base and 6 bases, with 10 bases remaining between them. This CDR3 contains 14 residues. This CDR3 reads CASSEGGGPQPQHF. The DNA for the CDR3 is TGTGCCAGCAGTGAAGGGGGAGGCCCTCAGCCCCAGCATTTT.

The rearrangement uses TRBV5-1 and TRBJ2-3, with TRBD1 matching over 8 bases. The CDR3 runs 15 residues. Germline values: CDR1 SGHRS, CDR2 YFSETQ. Germline trimming cut 1 base from V and 4 bases from J; bases unmatched to any gene: 5. The CDR3 loop reads CASSLPSGGADTQYF. CDR3 DNA: TGCGCCAGCAGCTTGCCCTCAGGGGGCGCAGATACGCAGTATTTT.

This clone has a handful of counts. The chain carries TRBV5-4 and TRBJ1-2; D is unclear. The CDR3 extends over 13 amino acids. V lost 2 bases and J lost 2, with 7 bases in between. CDR1 and CDR2 (germline): SGHNT, YYREEE (reference sequence). CDR3 coding DNA: TGTGCCAGCAGCTTTACAACAAACTATGGCTACACCTTC. Its protein is CASSFTTNYGYTF.

The V gene is TRBV18, the J gene TRBJ2-7, with TRBD1 as a possible D gene (5 bases). The germline V gene encodes CDR1 KGHSH and CDR2 LQKENI. V lost 2 bases and J 0 bases, leaving 5 bases between the germline ends. This CDR3 contains 13 residues. The CDR3 loop is CASSPGASYEQYF. The DNA for the CDR3 is TGTGCCAGCTCACCAGGGGCCTCCTACGAGCAGTACTTC.

The rearrangement joins TRBV27 to TRBJ2-1; 7 nucleotides match TRBD2. The CDR3 sequence is 14 residues long. Losses at the gene ends were 10 bases for V and 4 bases for J; bases not matched to a gene: 10. In germline, CDR1 is MNHEY, CDR2 SMNVEV (reference sequence). CDR3 sequence: CAIGRGGPYNEQFF. The CDR3 DNA sequence: TGTGCCATAGGGAGGGGCGGACCATACAATGAGCAGTTCTTC.

This rearrangement joins TRBV19 to TRBJ1-1; D gene uncertain. V shed 6 bases and J shed 7 bases, with 12 bases lying between them. Germline V gene lookup returns CDR1 LNHDA and CDR2 SQIVND (reference sequence). This CDR3 region has 12 residues. The CDR3 DNA sequence: TGTGCCAGTAGCCTCTTCGGCGGTGAAGCTTTCTTT. Translated, it gives CASSLFGGEAFF. Full variable domain (rest looked up from reference TRBV19 and TRBJ1-1): DGGITQSPKYLFRKEGQNVTLSCEQNLNHDAMYWYRQDPGQGLRLIYYSQIVNDFQKGDIAEGYSVSREKKESFPLTVTSAQKNPTAFYLCASSLFGGEAFFGQGTRLTVV.

The gene calls are TRBV29-1 and TRBJ1-1; tentative D call: TRBD1 (6 bases). CDR1 is SQVTM and CDR2 is ANQGSEA in the germline V gene. There are 16 residues in the CDR3. V lost 3 bases and J 0 bases, leaving 17 bases between the germline ends. This CDR3 reads CSVDGQRDIMNTEAFF. The CDR3, as DNA: TGCAGCGTTGATGGGCAACGGGACATCATGAACACTGAAGCTTTCTTT.

The gene calls are TRBV3-1 (or the pseudogene TRBV3-2) and TRBJ1-1; possibly TRBD1 for D (6 bases). Looked up from germline, CDR1 is LGHDT and CDR2 is YNNKEL (reference sequence). CDR3 length: 12 amino acids. The V end was cut by 2 bases, the J end by 10 bases, with 11 bases between. Here the CDR3 reads CASSQTGRLAFF. CDR3 DNA sequence: TGTGCCAGCAGCCAAACAGGGAGATTAGCTTTCTTT.